The clone carrying this TCR beta chain was observed at least ten times. The CDR3 runs to 12 residues. Between the trimmed V and J ends, which lost 5 bases and 1 base, there was a span of 5 bases. The germline V gene encodes CDR1 SEHNR and CDR2 FQNEAQ (reference sequence). The data were obtained in a study of CD8 T cells in ankylosing spondylitis. In TCRdb, the 5' RACE reads were re-called with MiXCR into one record per CDR3 protein. This table holds some 150,000 distinct CDR3 sequences, approximately 10% found once. The clonotype comes from a female donor with ankylosing spondylitis or in good health (not recorded which). Sequenced sample: blood, either unsorted or a sorted T cell fraction (not recorded which). V is TRBV7-9 and J is TRBJ1-2; D is ambiguous. The CDR3 sequence is CASSLDNYGYTF. The DNA of the CDR3 is TGTGCCAGCAGCCTCGATAACTATGGCTACACCTTC.